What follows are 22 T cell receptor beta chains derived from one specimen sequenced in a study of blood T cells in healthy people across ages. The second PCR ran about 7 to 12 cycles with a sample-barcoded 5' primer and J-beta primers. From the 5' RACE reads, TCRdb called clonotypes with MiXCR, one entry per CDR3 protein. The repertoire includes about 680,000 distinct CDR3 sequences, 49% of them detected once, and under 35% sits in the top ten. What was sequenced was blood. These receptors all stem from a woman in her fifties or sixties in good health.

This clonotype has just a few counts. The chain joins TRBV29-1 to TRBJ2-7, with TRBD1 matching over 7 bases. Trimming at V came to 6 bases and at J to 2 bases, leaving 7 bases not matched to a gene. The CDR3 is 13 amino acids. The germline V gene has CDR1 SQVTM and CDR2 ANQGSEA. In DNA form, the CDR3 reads TGCAGCGTCGAATTGGGGACAGCCTACGAGCAGTACTTC. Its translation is CSVELGTAYEQYF.

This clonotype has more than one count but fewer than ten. CDR3 loop: CASSPLGRYEQYF. The CDR3 nucleotides are TGTGCCAGCAGCCCCCTCGGGCGTTACGAGCAGTACTTC. This rearrangement joins TRBV7-2 to TRBJ2-7, with D hard to call. With 5 bases removed from V and 4 bases from J, the gap between germline ends came to 12 bases. The V gene's germline CDR1 is SGHTA and CDR2 FQGNSA. The CDR3 length is 13 residues.

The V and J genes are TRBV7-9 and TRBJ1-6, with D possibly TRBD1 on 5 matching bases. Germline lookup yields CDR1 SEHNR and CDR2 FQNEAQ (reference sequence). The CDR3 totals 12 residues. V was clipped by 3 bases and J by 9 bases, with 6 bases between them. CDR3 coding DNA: TGTGCCAGCAGCTTCGGGGGTTCACCCCTCCACTTT. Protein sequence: CASSFGGSPLHF. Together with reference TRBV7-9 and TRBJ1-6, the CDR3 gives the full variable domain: DTGVSQNPRHKITKRGQNVTFRCDPISEHNRLYWYRQTLGQGPEFLTYFQNEAQLEKSRLLSDRFSAERPKGSFSTLEIQRTEQGDSAMYLCASSFGGSPLHFGNGTRLTVT.

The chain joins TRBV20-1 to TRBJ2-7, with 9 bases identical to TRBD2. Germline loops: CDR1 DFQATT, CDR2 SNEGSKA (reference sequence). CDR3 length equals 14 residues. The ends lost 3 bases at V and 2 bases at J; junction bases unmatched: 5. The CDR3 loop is CSASASGGTYEQYF. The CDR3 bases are TGCAGTGCTAGTGCAAGCGGGGGGACCTACGAGCAGTACTTC.

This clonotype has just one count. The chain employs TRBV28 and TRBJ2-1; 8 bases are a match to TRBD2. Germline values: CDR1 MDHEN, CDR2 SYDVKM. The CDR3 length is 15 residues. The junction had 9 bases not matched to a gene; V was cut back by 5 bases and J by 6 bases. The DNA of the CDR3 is TGTGCCAGCAGTATGCCGGGACTAGGGCGCAATGAGCAGTTCTTC. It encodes CASSMPGLGRNEQFF.

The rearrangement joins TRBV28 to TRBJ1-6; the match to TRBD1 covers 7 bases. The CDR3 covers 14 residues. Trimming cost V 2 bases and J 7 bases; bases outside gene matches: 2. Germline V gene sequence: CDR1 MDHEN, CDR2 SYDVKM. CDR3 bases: TGTGCCAGCAGTTTAACAGGGGCAAATTCACCCCTCCACTTT. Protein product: CASSLTGANSPLHF.

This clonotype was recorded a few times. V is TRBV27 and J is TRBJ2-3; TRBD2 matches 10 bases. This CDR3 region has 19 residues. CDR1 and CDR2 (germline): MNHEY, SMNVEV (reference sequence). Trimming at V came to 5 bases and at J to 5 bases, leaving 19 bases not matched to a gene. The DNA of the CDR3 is TGTGCCAGCAGTATATGGGGGGTAAAAGGGACTAGCGTTATAGATACGCAGTATTTT. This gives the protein CASSIWGVKGTSVIDTQYF.

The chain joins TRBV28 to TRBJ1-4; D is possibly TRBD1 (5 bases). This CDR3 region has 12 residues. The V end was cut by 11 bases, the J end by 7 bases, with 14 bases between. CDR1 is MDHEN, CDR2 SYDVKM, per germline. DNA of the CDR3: TGTGCCGTGGGGCCCGGGGGTGAAAAACTGTTTTTT. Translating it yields CAVGPGGEKLFF. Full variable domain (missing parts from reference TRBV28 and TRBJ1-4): DVKVTQSSRYLVKRTGEKVFLECVQDMDHENMFWYRQDPGLGLRLIYFSYDVKMKEKGDIPEGYSVSREKKERFSLILESASTNQTSMYLCAVGPGGEKLFFGSGTQLSVL.

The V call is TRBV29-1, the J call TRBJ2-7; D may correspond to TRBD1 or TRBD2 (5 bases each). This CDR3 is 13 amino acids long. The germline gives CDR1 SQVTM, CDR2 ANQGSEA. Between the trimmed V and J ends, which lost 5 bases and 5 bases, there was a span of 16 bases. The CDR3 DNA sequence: TGCAGCGTTTCCGGGACGGACCTTGACGAGCAGTACTTC. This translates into CSVSGTDLDEQYF.

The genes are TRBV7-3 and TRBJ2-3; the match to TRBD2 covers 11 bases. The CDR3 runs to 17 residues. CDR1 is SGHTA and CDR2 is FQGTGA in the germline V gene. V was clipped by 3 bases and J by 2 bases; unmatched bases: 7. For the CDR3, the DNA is TGTGCCAGCAGCTTGGCCCATAGCGGGAGGGCCACAGATACGCAGTATTTT. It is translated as CASSLAHSGRATDTQYF.

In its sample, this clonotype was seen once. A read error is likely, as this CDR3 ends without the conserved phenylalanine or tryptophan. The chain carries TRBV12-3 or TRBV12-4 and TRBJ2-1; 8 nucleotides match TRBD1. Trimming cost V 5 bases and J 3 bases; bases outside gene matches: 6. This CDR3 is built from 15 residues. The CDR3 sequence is CASSTRDRIYNEQFL. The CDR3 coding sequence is TGTGCCAGCAGTACCCGGGACAGGATCTACAATGAGCAGTTCCTC.

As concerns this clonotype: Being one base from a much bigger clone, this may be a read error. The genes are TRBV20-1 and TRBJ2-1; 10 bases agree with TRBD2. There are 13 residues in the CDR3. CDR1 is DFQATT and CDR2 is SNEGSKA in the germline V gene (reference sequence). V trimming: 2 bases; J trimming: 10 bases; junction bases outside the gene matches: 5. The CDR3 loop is CSARLAGVKEQFF. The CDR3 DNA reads TGCAGTGCTAGACTAGCGGGAGTAAAGGAGCAGTTCTTC.

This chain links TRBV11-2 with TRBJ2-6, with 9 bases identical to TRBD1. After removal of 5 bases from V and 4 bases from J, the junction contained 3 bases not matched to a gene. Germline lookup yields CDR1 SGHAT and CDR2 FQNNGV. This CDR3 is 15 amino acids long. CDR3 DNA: TGTGCCAGCAGCCCCGGACAGGGGGGGGCCAACGTCCTGACTTTC. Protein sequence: CASSPGQGGANVLTF.

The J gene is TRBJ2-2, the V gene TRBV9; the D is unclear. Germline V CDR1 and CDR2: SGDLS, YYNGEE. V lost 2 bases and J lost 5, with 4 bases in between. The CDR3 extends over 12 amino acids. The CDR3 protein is CASSVITGELFF. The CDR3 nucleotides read TGTGCCAGCAGCGTTATAACCGGGGAGCTGTTTTTT.

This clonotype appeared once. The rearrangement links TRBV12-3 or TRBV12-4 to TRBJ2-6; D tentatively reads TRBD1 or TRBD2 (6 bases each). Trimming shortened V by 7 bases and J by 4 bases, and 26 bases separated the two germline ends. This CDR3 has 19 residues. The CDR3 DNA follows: TGTGCCAGCATGGTACATCTAGGGGGGATGAGGCCGGGGGCCAACGTCCTGACTTTC. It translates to CASMVHLGGMRPGANVLTF.

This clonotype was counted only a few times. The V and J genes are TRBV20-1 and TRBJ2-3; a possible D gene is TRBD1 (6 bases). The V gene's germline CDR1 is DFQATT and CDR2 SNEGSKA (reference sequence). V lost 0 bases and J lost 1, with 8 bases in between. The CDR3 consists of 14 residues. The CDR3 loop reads CSARDHRGTDTQYF. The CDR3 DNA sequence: TGCAGTGCTAGAGATCACAGGGGCACAGATACGCAGTATTTT.

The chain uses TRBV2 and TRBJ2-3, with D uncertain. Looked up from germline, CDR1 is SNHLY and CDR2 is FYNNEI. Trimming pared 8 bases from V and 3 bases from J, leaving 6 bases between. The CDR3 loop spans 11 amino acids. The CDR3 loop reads CASLGTDTQYF. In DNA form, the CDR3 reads TGTGCCAGCCTGGGTACAGATACGCAGTATTTT. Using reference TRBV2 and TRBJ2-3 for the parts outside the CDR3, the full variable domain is EPEVTQTPSHQVTQMGQEVILRCVPISNHLYFYWYRQILGQKVEFLVSFYNNEISEKSEIFDDQFSVERPDGSNFTLKIRSTKLEDSAMYFCASLGTDTQYFGPGTRLTVL.

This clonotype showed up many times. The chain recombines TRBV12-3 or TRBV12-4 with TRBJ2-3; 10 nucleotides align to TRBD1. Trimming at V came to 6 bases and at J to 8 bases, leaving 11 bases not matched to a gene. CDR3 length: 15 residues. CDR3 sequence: CASSDDRGRTITQYF. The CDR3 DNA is TGTGCCAGCAGCGACGACAGGGGGCGGACAATTACGCAGTATTTT.

As DNA, the CDR3 is TGTGCCAGCCGACTGCTCTCCTACGAGCAGTACTTC. The encoded protein is CASRLLSYEQYF. J is TRBJ2-7 and V is TRBV2; D not certain. Germline V CDR1 and CDR2: SNHLY, FYNNEI. With 8 bases removed from V and 0 bases from J, the gap between germline ends came to 8 bases. This CDR3 is 12 amino acids long.

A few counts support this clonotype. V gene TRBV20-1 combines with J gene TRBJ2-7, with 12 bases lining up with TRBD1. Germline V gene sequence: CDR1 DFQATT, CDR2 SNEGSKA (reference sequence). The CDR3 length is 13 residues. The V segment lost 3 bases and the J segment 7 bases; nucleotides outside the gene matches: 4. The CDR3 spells CSARGQGAGEQYF. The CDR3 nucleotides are TGCAGTGCTAGGGGACAGGGGGCGGGAGAGCAGTACTTC.

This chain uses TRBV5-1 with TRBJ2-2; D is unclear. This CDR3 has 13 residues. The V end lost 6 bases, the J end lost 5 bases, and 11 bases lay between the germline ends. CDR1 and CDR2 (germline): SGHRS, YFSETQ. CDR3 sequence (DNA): TGCGCCAGCAATAACCGTGGAACCGGGGAGCTGTTTTTT. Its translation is CASNNRGTGELFF.

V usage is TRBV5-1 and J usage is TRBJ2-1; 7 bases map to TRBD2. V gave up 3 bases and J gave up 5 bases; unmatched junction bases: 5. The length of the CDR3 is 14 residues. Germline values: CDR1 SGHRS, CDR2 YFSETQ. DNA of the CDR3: TGCGCCAGCAGCTCCTCCGGGACTAACAATGAGCAGTTCTTC. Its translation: CASSSSGTNNEQFF. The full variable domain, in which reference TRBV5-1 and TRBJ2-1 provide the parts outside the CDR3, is KAGVTQTPRYLIKTRGQQVTLSCSPISGHRSVSWYQQTPGQGLQFLFEYFSETQRNKGNFPGRFSGRQFSNSRSEMNVSTLELGDSALYLCASSSSGTNNEQFFGPGTRLTVL.